Listed here are 18 T cell receptor beta chains from one sample, sequenced in a study of T-cell memory formation after mild COVID-19. MiXCR was run by TCRdb on the 5' RACE reads, yielding one entry per CDR3 protein. The sample lists some 330,000 distinct CDR3 sequences, around 21% seen once, with about an eighth in the top ten. The sample was PBMCs or a T cell subset sorted from them (not recorded which). These receptors all stem from an adult woman who had mild COVID-19 (a few samples of this study predate the infection). Cell type and time point are not known.

V gene TRBV21-1 combines with J gene TRBJ2-7; the table's D call TRBD1 went unverified against the DNA. TRBV21-1 is a known pseudogene. This CDR3 is built from 14 residues. CDR3 nucleotide sequence: TGTGCCAGCAGCACCCCAGACAGGAGCGACGAGCAGTACTTC. This codes for CASSTPDRSDEQYF.

This clonotype was seen a handful of times. The chain recombines TRBV11-2 with TRBJ2-7; D perhaps matches TRBD1 (5 bases). The germline gives CDR1 SGHAT, CDR2 FQNNGV. Trimming removed 1 base from V and 2 bases from J, with 15 bases in between. CDR3 size: 16 residues. This CDR3 reads CASSLGWGRGAYEQYF. CDR3 coding DNA: TGTGCCAGCAGCTTAGGATGGGGCCGAGGCGCCTACGAGCAGTACTTC.

This clonotype was detected a few times. The chain couples TRBV7-2 to TRBJ2-7; 7 positions agree with TRBD1. Per the germline V gene, CDR1 is SGHTA and CDR2 is FQGNSA. The CDR3 covers 14 residues. Trimming took 1 base from V and 4 from J; bases not matched to a gene: 4. CDR3 bases: TGTGCCAGCAGCTTAGGCAGGGGGAGATACGAGCAGTACTTC. Protein sequence: CASSLGRGRYEQYF. Full variable domain (remainder filled in from reference TRBV7-2 and TRBJ2-7): GAGVSQSPSNKVTEKGKDVELRCDPISGHTALYWYRQSLGQGLEFLIYFQGNSAPDKSGLPSDRFSAERTGGSVSTLTIQRTQQEDSAVYLCASSLGRGRYEQYFGPGTRLTVT.

This clonotype was recorded a few times. The chain is built from TRBV6-1 and TRBJ2-3; D gene uncertain. The V end lost 7 bases, the J end lost 4 bases, and 12 bases lay between the germline ends. CDR3 length equals 13 residues. Germline V gene data show CDR1 as MNHNS and CDR2 as SASEGT. The CDR3 DNA reads as TGTGCCAGCATCGCGCGGATATCAGATACGCAGTATTTT. Translated: CASIARISDTQYF.

This clonotype was counted a few times. The V and J genes are TRBV15 and TRBJ2-3, with 11 nucleotides matching TRBD2. The V gene end was trimmed by 0 bases and the J gene end by 3 bases; junction bases not matched to a gene: 5. The CDR3 is 17 amino acids. Germline CDR1 and CDR2: LNHNV and YYDKDF (reference sequence). The CDR3 DNA follows: TGTGCCACCAGCAGAGATACGACTAGCGGGGCTACAGATACGCAGTATTTT. Translating it yields CATSRDTTSGATDTQYF.

This clonotype has more than one count but fewer than ten. At one end the junction does not follow the germline gene, possibly because of a read error. The chain employs TRBV12-3 or TRBV12-4 and TRBJ2-7; 10 bases are shared with TRBD2. The CDR3 has 16 residues. CDR3 in DNA: TGTGCCAGCAGCTTAGGTCCTAGCGGGAGCTCCTACGAGCAGTACTTC. It encodes CASSLGPSGSSYEQYF.

This chain joins TRBV7-3 and TRBJ2-7, with D perhaps TRBD2 (5 bases). This CDR3 comprises 15 residues. Trimming pared 3 bases from V and 5 bases from J, leaving 17 bases between. CDR1 and CDR2 (germline): SGHTA, FQGTGA. DNA of the CDR3: TGTGCCAGCAGCTTGACCGCGGGCTTCGTCCACGAGCAGTACTTC. As protein: CASSLTAGFVHEQYF.

J is TRBJ2-7 and V is TRBV4-2; perhaps TRBD1 as D (6 bases). Trimming left V 0 bases short and J 1 base short, with 13 bases between. Germline V gives CDR1 LGHNA, CDR2 YNFKEQ. The CDR3 sequence is 16 residues long. CDR3 DNA sequence: TGTGCCAGCAGCCAAGAGGGTGGGACACATTCCTACGAGCAGTACTTC. Amino acids: CASSQEGGTHSYEQYF.

A few counts support this clonotype. This chain joins TRBV7-3 and TRBJ2-6; 8 bases map to TRBD1. Germline-derived CDR1 and CDR2 are SGHTA and FQGTGA. With 7 bases clipped from V and 0 bases from J, the junction kept 8 bases outside the gene matches. The CDR3 consists of 17 residues. The CDR3 DNA reads as TGTGCCAGCACCCGGACAGGGCCTGTCTCTGGGGCCAACGTCCTGACTTTC. Residues: CASTRTGPVSGANVLTF.

V gene TRBV9 combines with J gene TRBJ2-7; the match to TRBD2 covers 7 bases. Germline CDR1 and CDR2: SGDLS and YYNGEE. The CDR3 extends over 14 amino acids. The V segment lost 3 bases and the J segment 4 bases; nucleotides outside the gene matches: 7. DNA of the CDR3: TGTGCCAGCAGCGCCGAGGCTAGCGGATACGAGCAGTACTTC. Translated, it gives CASSAEASGYEQYF.

The chain combines TRBV12-3 or TRBV12-4 with TRBJ2-1, with D uncertain. V was shortened by 5 bases and J by 12 bases, with 26 bases between the two germline ends. The CDR3 is 16 residues long. CDR3 nucleotides: TGTGCCAGCAGTAACACCCCCTCCAATATGGGAATGGGGCAGTTCTTC. Residues: CASSNTPSNMGMGQFF.

This clonotype was picked up a small number of times. The chain employs TRBV4-1 and TRBJ2-1; 9 bases fit TRBD1. J was trimmed by 7 bases and V by 1 base; bases with no gene match: 2. CDR3 length equals 14 residues. Germline CDR1 MGHRA, CDR2 YSYEKL. CDR3 sequence reads: CASSQAGTGNEQFF. DNA of the CDR3: TGCGCCAGCAGCCAAGCCGGGACAGGGAATGAGCAGTTCTTC.

The chain carries TRBV7-2 and TRBJ1-1; D unresolved. V gave up 6 bases and J gave up 0 bases, with 14 bases separating them. Germline V gives CDR1 SGHTA, CDR2 FQGNSA. The CDR3 extends over 15 amino acids. The CDR3 protein is CASRSRLLMNTEAFF. As DNA, the CDR3 is TGTGCCAGCAGGTCTAGGTTATTGATGAACACTGAAGCTTTCTTT.

The chain is built from TRBV13 and TRBJ2-1, with 9 bases aligning to TRBD1. The length of the CDR3 is 16 residues. V shed 2 bases, J shed 8 bases, and the junction held 10 bases outside the gene matches. Germline values: CDR1 PRHDT, CDR2 FYEKMQ (reference sequence). This CDR3 is CASSLRGTGSSDEQFF. In nucleotides, the CDR3 is TGTGCCAGCAGCTTAAGGGGGACAGGGAGTTCGGATGAGCAGTTCTTC.

V usage is TRBV5-1 and J usage is TRBJ2-3; TRBD1 aligns across 10 bases. The CDR3 covers 15 residues. Looked up from germline, CDR1 is SGHRS and CDR2 is YFSETQ. V trimming: 4 bases; J trimming: 7 bases; junction bases outside the gene matches: 9. The CDR3 loop reads CASSPRTGGPYTQYF. Written as DNA, the CDR3 is TGCGCCAGCAGCCCTCGGACAGGGGGACCATATACGCAGTATTTT.

The genes are TRBV5-1 and TRBJ2-7; TRBD2 agrees at 10 bases. CDR3 size: 15 residues. V trimming: 4 bases; J trimming: 0 bases; junction bases outside the gene matches: 4. Germline loops: CDR1 SGHRS, CDR2 YFSETQ. CDR3 DNA: TGCGCCAGCAGCCAAGCGGGAGGGAGCTCCTACGAGCAGTACTTC. Its translation: CASSQAGGSSYEQYF.

The chain couples TRBV4-1 to TRBJ2-7, with a weak D call TRBD2 (6 bases). The V gene lost 4 bases and the J gene lost 4 bases, with 14 bases spanning the gap. CDR1 and CDR2 from the germline V gene are MGHRA and YSYEKL. The CDR3 has 14 amino acids. The CDR3 DNA follows: TGCGCCAGCAGCCGAGGGACTTCGGCGTACGAGCAGTACTTC. Protein product: CASSRGTSAYEQYF.

V is TRBV12-3 or TRBV12-4 and J is TRBJ1-1; D might be TRBD1 (6 bases). The V gene lost 6 bases and the J gene lost 1 base, with 18 bases spanning the gap. This CDR3 has 16 residues. CDR3 bases: TGTGCCAGCAGCCGCGGGGGGGCACCTGGGAACACTGAAGCTTTCTTT. This translates into CASSRGGAPGNTEAFF.